The clone carrying this TCR beta chain was seen repeatedly, ten times or more. Trimming pared 6 bases from V and 5 bases from J, leaving 13 bases between. Germline V gene lookup returns CDR1 SEHNR and CDR2 FQNEAQ (reference sequence). This CDR3 contains 14 residues. The cDNA was generated by 5'RACE with 10-nucleotide random UMIs. TCRdb reprocessed the 5' RACE reads with MiXCR, giving one entry per CDR3 protein. The sample includes fewer than 90,000 distinct CDR3 sequences, less than 5.5% of them seen just once. This entry is derived from a study of neurological immune-mediated disorders. Sequences were obtained from PBMCs. The rearrangement uses TRBV7-9 and TRBJ2-2; perhaps TRBD1 as D (6 bases). The TCR was taken from a man between 18 and 35 years old with multiple sclerosis. CDR3 region: CASRRGGATGELFF. The CDR3 DNA reads TGTGCCAGCAGACGTGGGGGCGCGACCGGGGAGCTGTTTTTT.